This T cell receptor (beta chain) was found in a study of cytomegalovirus exposure and HLA in healthy donors. With regard to this clone: Antigen: not known.

Between the trimmed V and J ends, which lost 1 base and 6 bases, there was a span of 2 bases. Germline V gives CDR1 LNHNV, CDR2 YYDKDF (reference sequence). The CDR3 has 11 residues. Overall study results and limits: Follow-up analysis later connected one missense variant in DCLRE1C with trimming of TCR beta V- and J-genes. Indistinguishability led to the exclusion of some V segments, TRBV6-2 and TRBV6-3 included. Based on reports, TCR beta sequences accurately predicted HLA-A and HLA-B alleles for most subjects. Some highly shared sequence variants likely arose as a pipeline artifact.

PCR involved 60 Vbeta and 13 Jbeta primers. Some clones are missing from TCRdb's copy, which holds only in-frame ones; the method was immunoSEQ multiplex PCR. The sample features roughly 220,000 clones, with more than 0.95% in its top ten. The V call is TRBV15, the J call TRBJ2-3; D uncertain. The sequence was obtained from a girl aged 2-10 years in good health and CMV-seropositive. Sequences were obtained from PBMCs. The chain's CDR3 is CATSRADTQYF. CDR3 DNA sequence: TGTGCCACCAGCAGAGCTGATACGCAGTATTTT.